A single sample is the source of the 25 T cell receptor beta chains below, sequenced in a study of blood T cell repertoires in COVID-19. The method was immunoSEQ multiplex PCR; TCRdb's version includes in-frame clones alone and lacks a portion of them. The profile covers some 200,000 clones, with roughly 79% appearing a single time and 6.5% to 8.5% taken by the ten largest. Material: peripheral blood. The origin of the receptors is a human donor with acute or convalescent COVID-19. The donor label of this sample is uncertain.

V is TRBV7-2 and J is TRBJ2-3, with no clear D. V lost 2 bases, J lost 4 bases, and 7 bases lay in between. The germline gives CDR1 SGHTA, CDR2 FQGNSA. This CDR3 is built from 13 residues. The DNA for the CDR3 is TGTGCCAGCAGCTTACGTCTAGCAGATACGCAGTATTTT. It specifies CASSLRLADTQYF.

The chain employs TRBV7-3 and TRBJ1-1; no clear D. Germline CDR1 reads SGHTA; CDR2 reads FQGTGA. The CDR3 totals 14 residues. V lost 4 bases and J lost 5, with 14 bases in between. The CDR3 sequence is CASSSQEGGTEAFF. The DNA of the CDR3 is TGTGCCAGCAGCTCCCAGGAGGGAGGGACTGAAGCTTTCTTT.

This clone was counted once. The CDR3 region has the DNA TGCGCCAGCAGTGAGTCTGTCGGGGACCCAGGGCGAGTAGCGGATCAGCCCCAGCATTTT. It yields the protein CASSESVGDPGRVADQPQHF. The gene calls are TRBV10-1 and TRBJ1-5, with D possibly being TRBD1 (5 bases). V dropped 0 bases and J dropped 5 bases, with 26 bases sitting between them. This CDR3 spans 20 amino acids. Looked up from germline, CDR1 is WNHNN and CDR2 is SYGVQD (reference sequence).

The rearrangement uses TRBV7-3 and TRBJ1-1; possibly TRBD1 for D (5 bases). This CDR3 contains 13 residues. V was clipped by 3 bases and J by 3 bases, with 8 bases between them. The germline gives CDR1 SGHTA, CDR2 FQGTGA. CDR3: CASSFAQDTEAFF. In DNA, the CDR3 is TGTGCCAGCAGCTTTGCACAGGACACTGAAGCTTTCTTT.

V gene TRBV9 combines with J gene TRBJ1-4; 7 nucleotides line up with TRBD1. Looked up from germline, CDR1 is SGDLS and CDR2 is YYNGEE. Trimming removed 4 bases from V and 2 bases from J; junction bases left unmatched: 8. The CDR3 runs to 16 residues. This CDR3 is CASSSRRQGTNEKLFF. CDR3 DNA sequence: TGTGCCAGCAGCTCCCGCCGACAGGGCACTAATGAAAAACTGTTTTTT.

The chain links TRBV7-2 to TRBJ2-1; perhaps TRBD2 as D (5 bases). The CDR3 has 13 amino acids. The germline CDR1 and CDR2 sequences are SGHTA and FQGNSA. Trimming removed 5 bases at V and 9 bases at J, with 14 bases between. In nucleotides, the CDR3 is TGTGCCAGCAGCATTACTAGAAAGGGTGAGCAGTTCTTC. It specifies CASSITRKGEQFF. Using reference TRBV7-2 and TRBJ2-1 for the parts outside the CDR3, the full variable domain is GAGVSQSPSNKVTEKGKDVELRCDPISGHTALYWYRQSLGQGLEFLIYFQGNSAPDKSGLPSDRFSAERTGGSVSTLTIQRTQQEDSAVYLCASSITRKGEQFFGPGTRLTVL.

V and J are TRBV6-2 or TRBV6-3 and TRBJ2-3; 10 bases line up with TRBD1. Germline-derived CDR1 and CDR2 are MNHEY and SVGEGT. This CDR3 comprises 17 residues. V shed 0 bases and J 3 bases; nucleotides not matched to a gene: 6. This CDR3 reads CASSYSRDRGFTDTQYF. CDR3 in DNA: TGTGCCAGCAGTTACTCCAGGGACAGGGGATTTACAGATACGCAGTATTTT.

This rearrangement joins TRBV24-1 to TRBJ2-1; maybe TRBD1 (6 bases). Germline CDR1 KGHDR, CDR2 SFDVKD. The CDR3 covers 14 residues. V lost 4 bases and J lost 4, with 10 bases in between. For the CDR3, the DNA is TGTGCCACCAGTGACCCAGACAGGTACAATGAGCAGTTCTTC. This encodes CATSDPDRYNEQFF.

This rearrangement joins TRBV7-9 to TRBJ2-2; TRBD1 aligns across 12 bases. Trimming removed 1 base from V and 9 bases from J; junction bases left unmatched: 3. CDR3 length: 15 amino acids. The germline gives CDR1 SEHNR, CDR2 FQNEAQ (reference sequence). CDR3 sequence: CASSLGDRGRWELFF. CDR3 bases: TGTGCCAGCAGCTTAGGGGACAGGGGGCGTTGGGAGCTGTTTTTT.

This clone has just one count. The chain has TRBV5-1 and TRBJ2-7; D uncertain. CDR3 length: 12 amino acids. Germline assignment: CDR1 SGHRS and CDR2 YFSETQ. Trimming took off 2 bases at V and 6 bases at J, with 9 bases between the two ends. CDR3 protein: CASSLAFREQYF. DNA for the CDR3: TGCGCCAGCAGCTTAGCCTTCCGCGAGCAGTACTTC. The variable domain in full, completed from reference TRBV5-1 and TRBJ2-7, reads KAGVTQTPRYLIKTRGQQVTLSCSPISGHRSVSWYQQTPGQGLQFLFEYFSETQRNKGNFPGRFSGRQFSNSRSEMNVSTLELGDSALYLCASSLAFREQYFGPGTRLTVT.

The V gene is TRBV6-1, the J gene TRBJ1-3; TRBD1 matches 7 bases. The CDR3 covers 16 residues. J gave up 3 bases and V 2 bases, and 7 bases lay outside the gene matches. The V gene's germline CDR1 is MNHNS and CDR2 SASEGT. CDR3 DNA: TGTGCCAGCAGTGAACAACAGGGGAGTGGTGGAAACACCATATATTTT. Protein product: CASSEQQGSGGNTIYF.

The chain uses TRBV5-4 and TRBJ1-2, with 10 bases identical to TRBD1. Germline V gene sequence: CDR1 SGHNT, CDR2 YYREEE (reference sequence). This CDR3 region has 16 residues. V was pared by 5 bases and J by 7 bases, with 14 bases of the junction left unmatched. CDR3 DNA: TGTGCCAGCAGGTCGGGGACAGGGGCCTTCGGATTTGGCTACACCTTC. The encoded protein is CASRSGTGAFGFGYTF. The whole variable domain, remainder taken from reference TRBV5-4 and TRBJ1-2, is ETGVTQSPTHLIKTRGQQVTLRCSSQSGHNTVSWYQQALGQGPQFIFQYYREEENGRGNFPPRFSGLQFPNYSSELNVNALELDDSALYLCASRSGTGAFGFGYTFGSGTRLTVV.

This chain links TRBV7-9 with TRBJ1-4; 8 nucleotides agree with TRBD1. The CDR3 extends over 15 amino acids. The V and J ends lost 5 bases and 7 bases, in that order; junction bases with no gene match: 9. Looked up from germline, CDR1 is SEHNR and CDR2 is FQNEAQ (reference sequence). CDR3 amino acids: CASSRTGSEGEKLFF. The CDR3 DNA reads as TGTGCCAGCAGCAGGACAGGGTCGGAGGGTGAAAAACTGTTTTTT. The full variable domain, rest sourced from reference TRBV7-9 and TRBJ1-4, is DTGVSQNPRHKITKRGQNVTFRCDPISEHNRLYWYRQTLGQGPEFLTYFQNEAQLEKSRLLSDRFSAERPKGSFSTLEIQRTEQGDSAMYLCASSRTGSEGEKLFFGSGTQLSVL.

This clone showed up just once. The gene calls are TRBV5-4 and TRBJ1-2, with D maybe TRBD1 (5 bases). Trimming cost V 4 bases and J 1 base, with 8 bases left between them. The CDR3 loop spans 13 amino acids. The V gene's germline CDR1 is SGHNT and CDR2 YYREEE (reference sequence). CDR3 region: CASSKGVNYGYTF. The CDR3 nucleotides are TGTGCCAGCAGCAAAGGGGTTAACTATGGCTACACCTTC.

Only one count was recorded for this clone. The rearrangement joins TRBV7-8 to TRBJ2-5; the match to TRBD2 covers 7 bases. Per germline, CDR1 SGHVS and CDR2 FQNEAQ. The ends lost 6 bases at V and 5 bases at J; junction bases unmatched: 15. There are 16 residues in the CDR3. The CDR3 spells CASRADEQISGETQYF. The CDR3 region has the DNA TGTGCCAGCAGAGCGGACGAGCAGATTAGCGGGGAGACCCAGTACTTC.

The CDR3 coding sequence is TGTGCCAGCAGTTTACGGGGGGGGCCCAATGAGCAGTTCTTC. Translation gives CASSLRGGPNEQFF. The J gene is TRBJ2-1, the V gene TRBV27; 8 bases are a match to TRBD2. The CDR3 covers 14 residues. Looked up from germline, CDR1 is MNHEY and CDR2 is SMNVEV (reference sequence). V was clipped by 2 bases and J by 6 bases; unmatched bases: 3.

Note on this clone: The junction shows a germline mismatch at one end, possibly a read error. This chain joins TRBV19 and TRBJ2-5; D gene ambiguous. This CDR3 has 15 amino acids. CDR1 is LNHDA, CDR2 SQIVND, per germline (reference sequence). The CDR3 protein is CASSIGPERQESQYF. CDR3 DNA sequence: TGTGCCAGTAGTATAGGGCCAGAACGACAAGAGAGCCAGTACTTC.

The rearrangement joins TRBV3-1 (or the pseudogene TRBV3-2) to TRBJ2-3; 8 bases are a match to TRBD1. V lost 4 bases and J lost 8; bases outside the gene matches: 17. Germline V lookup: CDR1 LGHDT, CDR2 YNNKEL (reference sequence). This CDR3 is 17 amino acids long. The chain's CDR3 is CASSLTGTGGRPITQYF. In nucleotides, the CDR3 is TGTGCCAGCAGCCTGACCGGGACAGGTGGGAGGCCGATTACGCAGTATTTT.

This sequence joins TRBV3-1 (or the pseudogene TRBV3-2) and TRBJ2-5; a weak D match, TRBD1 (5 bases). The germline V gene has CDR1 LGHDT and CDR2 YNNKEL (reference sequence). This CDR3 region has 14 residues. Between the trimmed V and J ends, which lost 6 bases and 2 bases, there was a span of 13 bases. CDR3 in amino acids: CASSRQGNQETQYF. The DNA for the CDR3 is TGTGCCAGCAGTCGTCAGGGTAATCAAGAGACCCAGTACTTC.

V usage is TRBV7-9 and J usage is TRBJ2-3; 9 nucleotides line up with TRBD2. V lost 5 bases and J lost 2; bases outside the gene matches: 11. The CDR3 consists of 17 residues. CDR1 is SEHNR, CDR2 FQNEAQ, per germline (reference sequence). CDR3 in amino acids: CASSPGGAGGATDTQYF. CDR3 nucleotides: TGTGCCAGCAGCCCTGGCGGCGCGGGAGGGGCCACAGATACGCAGTATTTT.

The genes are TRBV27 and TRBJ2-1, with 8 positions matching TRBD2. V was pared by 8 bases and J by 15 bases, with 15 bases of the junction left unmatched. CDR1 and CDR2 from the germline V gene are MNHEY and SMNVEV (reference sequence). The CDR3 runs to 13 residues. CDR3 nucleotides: TGTGCCAGCTACGGGAGGGGTCTAGCCCACCCGTTCTTC. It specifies CASYGRGLAHPFF.

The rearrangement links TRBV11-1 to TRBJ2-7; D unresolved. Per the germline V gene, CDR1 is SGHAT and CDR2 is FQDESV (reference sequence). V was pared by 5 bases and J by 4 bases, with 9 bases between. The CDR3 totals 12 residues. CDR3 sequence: CASSLQRYEQYF. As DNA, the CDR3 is TGTGCCAGCAGCCTACAGAGATACGAGCAGTACTTC.

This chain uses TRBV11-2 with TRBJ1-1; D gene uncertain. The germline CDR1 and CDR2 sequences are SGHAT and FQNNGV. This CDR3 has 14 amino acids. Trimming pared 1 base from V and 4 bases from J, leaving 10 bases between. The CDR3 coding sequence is TGTGCCAGCAGCTTAGGGAGGTGGGGCACTGAAGCTTTCTTT. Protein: CASSLGRWGTEAFF.

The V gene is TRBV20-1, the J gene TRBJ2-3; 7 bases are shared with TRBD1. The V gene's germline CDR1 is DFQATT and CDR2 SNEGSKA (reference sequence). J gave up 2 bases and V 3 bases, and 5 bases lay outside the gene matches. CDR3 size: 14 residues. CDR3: CSASGTGATDTQYF. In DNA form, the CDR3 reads TGCAGTGCTAGTGGTACAGGGGCCACAGATACGCAGTATTTT.

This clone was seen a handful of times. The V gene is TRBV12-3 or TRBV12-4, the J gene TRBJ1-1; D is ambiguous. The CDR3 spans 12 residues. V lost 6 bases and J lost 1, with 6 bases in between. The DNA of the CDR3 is TGTGCCAGCAGACATGGGAACACTGAAGCTTTCTTT. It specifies CASRHGNTEAFF.